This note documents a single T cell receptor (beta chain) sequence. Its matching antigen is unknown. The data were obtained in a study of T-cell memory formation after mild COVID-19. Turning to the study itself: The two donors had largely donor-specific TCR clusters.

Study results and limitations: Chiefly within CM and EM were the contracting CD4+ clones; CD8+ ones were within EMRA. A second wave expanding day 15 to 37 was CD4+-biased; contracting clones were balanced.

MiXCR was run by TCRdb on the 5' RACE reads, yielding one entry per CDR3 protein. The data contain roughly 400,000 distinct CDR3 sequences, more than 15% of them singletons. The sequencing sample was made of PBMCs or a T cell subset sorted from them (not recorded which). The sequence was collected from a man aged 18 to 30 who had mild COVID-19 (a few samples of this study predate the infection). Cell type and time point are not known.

CDR3 residues: CASSQSSGLGAFF. The CDR3 DNA sequence: TGCGCCAGCAGCCAAAGCTCGGGACTCGGAGCTTTCTTT. V usage is TRBV4-3 and J usage is TRBJ1-1; a possible D gene is TRBD1 (5 bases). The V end was cut by 2 bases, the J end by 10 bases, with 14 bases between. In germline, CDR1 is LGHNA, CDR2 YSLEER. This CDR3 spans 13 amino acids.